What follows is one TCR beta chain and its context. This sample is part of a study of T cells after somatic rescue of genetic block. This table comes from immunoSEQ multiplex PCR, and its TCRdb copy is limited to in-frame clones, with some not included. The profile shows roughly 120,000 clones, about 93% of them singletons. Input material: peripheral blood mononuclear cells (PBMCs). This sequence originates from a woman aged 18-29 years.

CDR3 protein: CASSIHRDRASEAFF. CDR3 sequence (DNA): TGTGCCAGTAGTATCCACCGGGACAGGGCTTCTGAAGCTTTCTTT. The V gene is TRBV19, the J gene TRBJ1-1; TRBD1 matches 9 bases. The J segment lost 6 bases and the V segment lost 3 bases, leaving 8 bases of the junction unmatched. Germline V gene data show CDR1 as LNHDA and CDR2 as SQIVND (reference sequence). The CDR3 extends over 15 amino acids.